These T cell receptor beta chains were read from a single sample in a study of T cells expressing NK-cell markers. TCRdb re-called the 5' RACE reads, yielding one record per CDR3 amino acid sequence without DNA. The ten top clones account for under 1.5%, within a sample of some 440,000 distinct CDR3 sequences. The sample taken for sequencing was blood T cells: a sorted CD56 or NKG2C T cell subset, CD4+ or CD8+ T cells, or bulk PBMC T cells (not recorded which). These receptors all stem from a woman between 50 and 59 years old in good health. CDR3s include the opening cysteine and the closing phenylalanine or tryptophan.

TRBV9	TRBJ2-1	CASSVDQVYEQFF
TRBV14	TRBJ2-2	CASSRNTGSTGELFF
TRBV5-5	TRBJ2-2	CASSLGPIPNTGELFF
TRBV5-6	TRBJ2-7	CASSFDRTPEQYF
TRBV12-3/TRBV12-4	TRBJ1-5	CASSFQGSVRQPQHF
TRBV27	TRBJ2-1	CASSLVAGAYNEQFF
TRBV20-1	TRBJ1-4	CSVGESNEKLFF
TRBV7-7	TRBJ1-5	CASNQTGTGAQPQHF
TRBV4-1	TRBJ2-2	CASSQIDSDAGELFF
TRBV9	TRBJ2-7	CASSVGGQGTEQYF
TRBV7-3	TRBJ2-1	CASSPWTSGRGEQFF
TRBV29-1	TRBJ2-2	CSVRTGGVTGELFF
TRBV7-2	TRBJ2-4	CASSTSTIQYF
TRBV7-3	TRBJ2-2	CASSSFLEGELFF
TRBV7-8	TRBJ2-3	CASSVGHMPTDTQYF
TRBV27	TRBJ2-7	CASSLSPIRGTEYF
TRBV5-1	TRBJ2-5	CASSGDRGSETQYF
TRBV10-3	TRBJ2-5	CAISESSGTSGRDQETQYF